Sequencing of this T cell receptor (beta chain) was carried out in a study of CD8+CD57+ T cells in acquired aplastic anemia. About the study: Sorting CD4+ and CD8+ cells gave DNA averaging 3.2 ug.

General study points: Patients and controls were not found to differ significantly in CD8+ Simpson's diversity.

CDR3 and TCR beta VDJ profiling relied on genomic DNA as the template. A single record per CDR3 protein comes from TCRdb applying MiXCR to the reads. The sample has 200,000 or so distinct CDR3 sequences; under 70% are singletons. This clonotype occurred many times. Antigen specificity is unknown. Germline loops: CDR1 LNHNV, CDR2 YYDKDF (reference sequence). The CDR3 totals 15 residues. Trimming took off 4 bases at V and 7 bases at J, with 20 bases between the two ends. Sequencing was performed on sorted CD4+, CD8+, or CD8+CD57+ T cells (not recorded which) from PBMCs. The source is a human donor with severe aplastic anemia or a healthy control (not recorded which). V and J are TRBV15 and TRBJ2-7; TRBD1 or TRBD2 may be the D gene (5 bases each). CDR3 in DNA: TGTGCCACCAGCACCTCTCCGGATGGGGGTTGGGAGCAGTACTTC. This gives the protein CATSTSPDGGWEQYF.